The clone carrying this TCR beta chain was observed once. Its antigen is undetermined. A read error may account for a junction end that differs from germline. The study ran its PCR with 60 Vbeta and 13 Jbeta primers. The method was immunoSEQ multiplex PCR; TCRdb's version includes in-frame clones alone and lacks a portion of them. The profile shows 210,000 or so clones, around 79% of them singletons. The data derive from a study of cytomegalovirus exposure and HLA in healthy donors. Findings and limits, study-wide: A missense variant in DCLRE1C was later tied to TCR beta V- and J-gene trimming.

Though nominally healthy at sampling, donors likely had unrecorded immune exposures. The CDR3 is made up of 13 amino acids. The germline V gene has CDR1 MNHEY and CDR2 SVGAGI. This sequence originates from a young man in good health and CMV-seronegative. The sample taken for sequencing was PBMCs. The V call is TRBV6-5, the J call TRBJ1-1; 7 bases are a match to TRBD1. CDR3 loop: CVSSPTGDTEAFF. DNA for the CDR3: TGTGTCAGCAGCCCTACAGGGGATACTGAAGCTTTCTTT.